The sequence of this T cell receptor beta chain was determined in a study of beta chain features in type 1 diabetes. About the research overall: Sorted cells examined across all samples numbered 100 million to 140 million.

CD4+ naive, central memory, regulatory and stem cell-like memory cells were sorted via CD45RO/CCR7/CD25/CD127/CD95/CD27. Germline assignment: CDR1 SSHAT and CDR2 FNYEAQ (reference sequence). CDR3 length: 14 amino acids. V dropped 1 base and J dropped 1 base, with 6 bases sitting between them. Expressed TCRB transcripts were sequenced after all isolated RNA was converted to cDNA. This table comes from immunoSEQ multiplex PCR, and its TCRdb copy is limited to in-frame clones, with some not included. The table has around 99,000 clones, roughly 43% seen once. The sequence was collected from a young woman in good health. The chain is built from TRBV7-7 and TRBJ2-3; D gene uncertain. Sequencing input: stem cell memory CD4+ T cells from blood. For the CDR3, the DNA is TGTGCCAGCAGCTTAGAACTCCGCACAGATACGCAGTATTTT. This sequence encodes CASSLELRTDTQYF.